Each of the 26 T cell receptor beta chains below was sequenced from the same sample in a study of identifying expanded T cells in peripheral blood. This table comes from immunoSEQ multiplex PCR, and its TCRdb copy is limited to in-frame clones, with some not included. Seen here are roughly 78,000 clones, roughly 88% observed once, and the top ten hold 3.3%. The sequenced sample was blood. These receptors all come from a person aged 18-69 years in good health.

This clone has just a few counts. This rearrangement joins TRBV11-2 to TRBJ1-3; 7 bases agree with TRBD1. Germline V lookup: CDR1 SGHAT, CDR2 FQNNGV. V lost 5 bases, J lost 2 bases, and 3 bases stayed unmatched. The length of the CDR3 is 14 residues. Written as DNA, the CDR3 is TGTGCCAGCAGCCCAAGGGGGCCTGGAAACACCATATATTTT. It yields the protein CASSPRGPGNTIYF. The whole variable domain, filled in from reference TRBV11-2 and TRBJ1-3, reads EAGVAQSPRYKIIEKRQSVAFWCNPISGHATLYWYQQILGQGPKLLIQFQNNGVVDDSQLPKDRFSAERLKGVDSTLKIQPAKLEDSAVYLCASSPRGPGNTIYFGEGSWLTVV.

This clone was seen once. The chain recombines TRBV6-1 with TRBJ2-1; TRBD1 is a possible D gene (5 bases). Germline CDR1 reads MNHNS; CDR2 reads SASEGT. Trimming removed 6 bases at V and 4 bases at J, with 10 bases between. The CDR3 loop spans 13 amino acids. The chain's CDR3 is CASSPGAYNEQFF. The CDR3 bases are TGTGCCAGCAGCCCTGGGGCTTACAATGAGCAGTTCTTC.

The gene calls are TRBV7-2 and TRBJ2-1; D might be TRBD2 (7 bases). The CDR3 has 15 residues. With 5 bases removed from V and 4 bases from J, the gap between germline ends came to 15 bases. CDR1 is SGHTA and CDR2 is FQGNSA in the germline V gene. This chain's CDR3 is CASSGGGGGYNEQFF. The CDR3 DNA follows: TGTGCCAGCAGCGGAGGGGGGGGTGGTTACAATGAGCAGTTCTTC.

The chain employs TRBV5-1 and TRBJ2-7, with D possibly being TRBD1 (5 bases). CDR3 length: 12 amino acids. V dropped 3 bases and J dropped 5 bases, with 9 bases sitting between them. Germline loops: CDR1 SGHRS, CDR2 YFSETQ. The DNA for the CDR3 is TGCGCCAGCAGCTCAACAGGAAACGAGCAGTACTTC. It codes for CASSSTGNEQYF.

V is TRBV7-2 and J is TRBJ2-7; 9 nucleotides line up with TRBD1. Germline V CDR1 and CDR2: SGHTA, FQGNSA. The CDR3 is 13 residues long. J was trimmed by 3 bases and V by 6 bases; bases with no gene match: 3. The CDR3 loop reads CASRGQGLYEQYF. The DNA for the CDR3 is TGTGCCAGCAGGGGACAGGGCCTCTACGAGCAGTACTTC.

In nucleotides, the CDR3 is TGCGCCAGCAGCCAAGATAGACGAGGGGGCGGTCAGCCCCAGCATTTT. Protein: CASSQDRRGGGQPQHF. The chain joins TRBV4-3 to TRBJ1-5, with 7 bases matching TRBD1. The CDR3 covers 16 residues. The junction had 8 bases not matched to a gene; V was cut back by 0 bases and J by 6 bases. Germline assignment: CDR1 LGHNA and CDR2 YSLEER.

The genes are TRBV2 and TRBJ2-5, with D maybe TRBD1 (7 bases). The CDR3 sequence is 15 residues long. CDR1 SNHLY and CDR2 FYNNEI come from the germline V gene. Deletions cut 5 bases from V and 5 bases from J, with 18 bases between. CDR3 coding DNA: TGTGCCAGCAGTCCTCAGGGGGGTTTTAGGGAGACCCAGTACTTC. It yields the protein CASSPQGGFRETQYF.

This chain joins TRBV4-3 and TRBJ1-2; 8 bases match TRBD1. With 0 bases clipped from V and 8 bases from J, the junction kept 11 bases outside the gene matches. CDR1 and CDR2 (germline): LGHNA, YSLEER. The CDR3 runs 16 residues. CDR3: CASSQDLAGGAKGYTF. CDR3 coding DNA: TGCGCCAGCAGCCAAGATTTGGCAGGGGGCGCGAAAGGCTACACCTTC.

The gene calls are TRBV15 and TRBJ1-2; no clear D. The CDR3 extends over 14 amino acids. Looked up from germline, CDR1 is LNHNV and CDR2 is YYDKDF (reference sequence). Trimming shortened V by 0 bases and J by 5 bases, and 10 bases separated the two germline ends. The chain's CDR3 is CATSRDREVYGYTF. The CDR3 nucleotides are TGTGCCACCAGCAGAGATCGGGAGGTTTATGGCTACACCTTC.

The rearrangement joins TRBV5-5 to TRBJ2-1; D gene ambiguous. CDR3 length: 12 amino acids. Germline values: CDR1 SGHKS, CDR2 YYEKEE (reference sequence). V was shortened by 4 bases and J by 10 bases, with 12 bases between the two germline ends. The CDR3 protein is CASSPYAGEQFF. The CDR3 DNA reads as TGTGCCAGCAGCCCGTACGCCGGGGAGCAGTTCTTC.

CDR3 loop: CASRDRAGQGEQYF. DNA for the CDR3: TGTGCCAGTAGAGACAGGGCTGGCCAAGGCGAGCAGTACTTC. The chain recombines TRBV19 with TRBJ2-7; 7 nucleotides match TRBD1. Germline V lookup: CDR1 LNHDA, CDR2 SQIVND (reference sequence). This CDR3 is 14 amino acids long. Germline trimming cut 6 bases from V and 6 bases from J; bases unmatched to any gene: 11.

This chain joins TRBV10-1 and TRBJ2-1, with TRBD2 matching over 10 bases. V was clipped by 4 bases and J by 5 bases; unmatched bases: 2. Germline loops: CDR1 WNHNN, CDR2 SYGVQD (reference sequence). The CDR3 loop spans 14 amino acids. CDR3 amino acids: CASSGLAGDNEQFF. The CDR3 DNA is TGCGCCAGCAGTGGGCTAGCGGGGGACAATGAGCAGTTCTTC.

CDR3 DNA sequence: TGCGCCAGCAGCTTGGTAGGTAGCGGCTCCTACAATGAGCAGTTCTTC. Its translation: CASSLVGSGSYNEQFF. The V gene is TRBV5-1, the J gene TRBJ2-1; the D gene is possibly TRBD2 (6 bases). This CDR3 has 16 amino acids. The V and J ends lost 0 bases and 0 bases respectively, with 10 bases between them. In germline, CDR1 is SGHRS, CDR2 YFSETQ. Drawing the rest from reference TRBV5-1 and TRBJ2-1, the complete variable domain is KAGVTQTPRYLIKTRGQQVTLSCSPISGHRSVSWYQQTPGQGLQFLFEYFSETQRNKGNFPGRFSGRQFSNSRSEMNVSTLELGDSALYLCASSLVGSGSYNEQFFGPGTRLTVL.

The rearrangement links TRBV6-4 to TRBJ2-5; TRBD2 is a possible D gene (6 bases). The CDR3 covers 13 residues. V was pared by 3 bases and J by 7 bases, with 12 bases between. CDR1 is MRHNA, CDR2 SNTAGT, per germline. CDR3 in amino acids: CASSDQVGGTQYF. The CDR3, as DNA: TGTGCCAGCAGTGATCAGGTGGGAGGGACCCAGTACTTC.

The rearrangement links TRBV20-1 to TRBJ1-1; D is undetermined. Deletions cut 5 bases from V and 9 bases from J, with 10 bases between. Germline V gene lookup returns CDR1 DFQATT and CDR2 SNEGSKA (reference sequence). This CDR3 comprises 10 residues. As DNA, the CDR3 is TGCAGTGCTTCCCTAGGCAAAGCTTTCTTT. As protein: CSASLGKAFF.

V gene TRBV28 combines with J gene TRBJ2-3; unclear D gene. Germline CDR1 MDHEN, CDR2 SYDVKM. The CDR3 has 13 residues. Trimming removed 3 bases from V and 2 bases from J, with 6 bases in between. DNA of the CDR3: TGTGCCAGCAGTTTGCAGATCACAGATACGCAGTATTTT. This encodes CASSLQITDTQYF.

V usage is TRBV27 and J usage is TRBJ2-5, with 9 bases identical to TRBD1. J lost 3 bases, V lost 5 bases, and 13 bases had no gene match. The CDR3 is 17 residues long. Germline values: CDR1 MNHEY, CDR2 SMNVEV (reference sequence). The DNA for the CDR3 is TGTGCCAGCAGTGCGTCCCCTCCGGGACAGGGAAAAGAGACCCAGTACTTC. Translation gives CASSASPPGQGKETQYF.

The CDR3 DNA is TGTGCCAGCAGCTCCCGACAGGGTATCACTGAAGCTTTCTTT. Protein: CASSSRQGITEAFF. The chain has TRBV11-2 and TRBJ1-1, with 7 bases that match TRBD1. There are 14 residues in the CDR3. Germline CDR1 SGHAT, CDR2 FQNNGV. J gave up 4 bases and V 4 bases, and 6 bases lay outside the gene matches.

V and J are TRBV14 and TRBJ1-4, with 9 bases fitting TRBD1. The V segment lost 2 bases and the J segment 3 bases; nucleotides outside the gene matches: 1. This CDR3 is 15 amino acids long. Germline V CDR1 and CDR2: SGHDN, FVKESK. The CDR3 nucleotides read TGTGCCAGCAGCCAAACAGGGGGCCCTAATGAAAAACTGTTTTTT. Residues: CASSQTGGPNEKLFF.

The rearrangement links TRBV5-6 to TRBJ1-2; D is undetermined. Germline lookup yields CDR1 SGHDT and CDR2 YYEEEE. V lost 0 bases and J 7 bases, leaving 13 bases between the germline ends. This CDR3 is 14 amino acids long. The CDR3 DNA follows: TGTGCCAGCAGCTTGGGACATTGGGCGAGTGGCTACACCTTC. The encoded protein is CASSLGHWASGYTF.

The chain has TRBV27 and TRBJ2-1; 15 bases fit TRBD2. From germline, CDR1 is MNHEY and CDR2 SMNVEV (reference sequence). With V trimmed by 1 base and J by 4 bases, 8 bases remained unmatched. This CDR3 contains 19 residues. The CDR3 DNA follows: TGTGCCAGCAGTTTATTCTCCCGTGGACTAGCGGGAGGGTACAATGAGCAGTTCTTC. This encodes CASSLFSRGLAGGYNEQFF.

The chain employs TRBV11-2 and TRBJ2-2; TRBD2 is a possible D gene (5 bases). The CDR3 contains 14 residues. The germline CDR1 and CDR2 sequences are SGHAT and FQNNGV. Trimming removed 4 bases at V and 5 bases at J, with 11 bases between. Here the CDR3 DNA reads TGTGCCAGCAGCTCCCGTAGGGAGACCGGGGAGCTGTTTTTT. As protein: CASSSRRETGELFF.

The DNA for the CDR3 is TGTGCCAGCAGCTTAGTACGGGGGAACACTGAAGCTTTCTTT. As protein: CASSLVRGNTEAFF. V is TRBV7-2 and J is TRBJ1-1, with D unresolved. Germline V gene data show CDR1 as SGHTA and CDR2 as FQGNSA. This CDR3 is built from 14 residues. The V end was cut by 1 base, the J end by 1 base, with 7 bases between.

The chain recombines TRBV4-3 with TRBJ2-2; D is uncertain. This CDR3 contains 13 residues. The germline V gene has CDR1 LGHNA and CDR2 YSLEER. Trimming left V 0 bases short and J 4 bases short, with 3 bases between. CDR3 sequence (DNA): TGCGCCAGCAGCCAAGATGGCACCGGGGAGCTGTTTTTT. It is translated as CASSQDGTGELFF.

The chain carries TRBV7-2 and TRBJ2-3; D is unclear. V lost 5 bases, J lost 11 bases, and 20 bases lay in between. The CDR3 consists of 14 residues. CDR1 and CDR2 (germline): SGHTA, FQGNSA. The CDR3 is CASSLSQTPPKQYF. CDR3 in DNA: TGTGCCAGCAGCCTCTCTCAGACTCCACCGAAGCAGTATTTT.

This chain uses TRBV6-1 with TRBJ2-1, with 11 bases lining up with TRBD2. V was clipped by 5 bases and J by 7 bases; unmatched bases: 7. Germline V gene lookup returns CDR1 MNHNS and CDR2 SASEGT. The CDR3 loop spans 15 amino acids. The CDR3 DNA sequence: TGTGCCAGCAGTCCTATAGCGGGGGGGCGGAATGAGCAGTTCTTC. It translates to CASSPIAGGRNEQFF.